The clone carrying this TCR beta chain has ten or more counts. Its antigen remains unknown. This sample is drawn from a study of T-cell memory formation after mild COVID-19. Turning to the study itself: Largely, TCR clusters stayed within a single donor.

Findings and caveats of the study: Balance between CD4 and CD8 was seen in clones contracting day 15 to 85, and a CD4+ lean was seen in later expanders. The study found contracting CD4+ clones mainly in CM and EM and contracting CD8+ clones in EMRA.

Constant-segment primers served in 5'RACE that generated TCR alpha and TCR beta cDNA libraries bearing sample barcodes and UMIs. TCRdb re-analysed the 5' RACE reads in MiXCR, keeping a single row per CDR3 protein. This table holds around 340,000 distinct CDR3 sequences, approximately 13% found once. Trimming removed 1 base from V and 2 bases from J, with 13 bases in between. CDR3 size: 16 residues. CDR1 and CDR2 from the germline V gene are MNHEY and SVGAGI. The sequencing input was PBMCs or a T cell subset sorted from them (not recorded which). This sequence was found in a man between 18 and 29 years old who had mild COVID-19 (a few samples of this study predate the infection). Cell type and time point are not known. The chain combines TRBV6-5 with TRBJ2-3, with D tentatively TRBD2 (6 bases). The DNA for the CDR3 is TGTGCCAGCAGTTACTTAGCGGCCGAAAACACAGATACGCAGTATTTT. Translating gives CASSYLAAENTDTQYF.